This T cell receptor (beta chain) was sequenced in a study of control samples from healthy donors and cancer patients. TCRdb's copy holds only in-frame clones and misses some; the assay was immunoSEQ multiplex PCR. The data show around 94,000 clones, under 95% seen once. CDR3 length equals 16 residues. The V gene's germline CDR1 is SGHNT and CDR2 YENEEA. Trimming left V 3 bases short and J 7 bases short, with 16 bases between. The TCR was taken from a woman aged 18-35 years in good health. Sequencing used blood. V is TRBV11-3 and J is TRBJ1-6; D may be TRBD1 (5 bases). CDR3 region: CASSFASGTGNSPLHF. In DNA, the CDR3 is TGTGCCAGCAGCTTTGCCTCCGGGACGGGAAATTCACCCCTCCACTTT.